Listed below are T cell receptor beta chains from one sample, sequenced in a study of blood T cell repertoires in COVID-19. Generated by immunoSEQ multiplex PCR, the TCRdb table keeps only in-frame clones and is missing some. The sample records over 250,000 clones, approximately 89% being singletons. Specimen: PBMCs or T cells enriched from blood (not recorded which). These receptors all come from a woman between 18 and 30 years old who had recovered from COVID-19. CDR3s include the opening cysteine and the closing phenylalanine or tryptophan. D genes are given only for firm matches. Some rows have no size entry. The others give once, few or many, or a class for an expanded clone.

J gene | V gene | D gene | clone size | CDR3 length | CDR3 DNA | CDR3 protein
TRBJ1-4 | TRBV7-2 | - | once | 15 | TGTGCCAGCAGCTTAGAAGGGAGGGGTAATGAAAAACTGTTTTTT | CASSLEGRGNEKLFF
TRBJ2-2 | TRBV6-1 | TRBD1 | - | 15 | TGTGCCAGCAGTTTGCGGACAGGAACCACCGGGGAGCTGTTTTTT | CASSLRTGTTGELFF
TRBJ1-4 | TRBV30 | TRBD1 | - | 13 | TGTGCCATACAGGGGGTAGGAAGTGAAAAACTGTTTTTT | CAIQGVGSEKLFF
TRBJ1-1 | TRBV11-1 | TRBD1 | - | 15 | TGTGCCAGCAGCTCGACAGGGGACCCGCCGGGTGAAGCTTTCTTT | CASSSTGDPPGEAFF
TRBJ1-5 | TRBV30 | - | few | 13 | TGTGCCTGGAGTCGCACAGGGACTCAGCCCCAGCATTTT | CAWSRTGTQPQHF
TRBJ2-7 | TRBV3-1/TRBV3-2 | - | once | 13 | TGTGCCAGCAGCCCGGGGGGCGGCTACGAGCAGTACTTC | CASSPGGGYEQYF
TRBJ2-1 | TRBV12-5 | - | - | 13 | TGTGCTAGTGGTTTGGCTCTTTACAATGAGCAGTTCTTC | CASGLALYNEQFF
TRBJ2-5 | TRBV19 | TRBD2 | - | 14 | TGTGCCAGTAGTATTAGCGGGCTAGAAGAGACCCAGTACTTC | CASSISGLEETQYF
TRBJ2-3 | TRBV24-1 | TRBD2 | - | 15 | TGTGCCACCAGTGATTCTGGGGGGGGCACAGATACGCAGTATTTT | CATSDSGGGTDTQYF
TRBJ2-7 | TRBV11-3 | - | - | 13 | TGTGCCAGCAGCTCCCTTTCAAGGGGCGAGCAGTACTTC | CASSSLSRGEQYF
TRBJ1-2 | TRBV29-1 | TRBD1 | - | 13 | TGCAGCGTGAACCCGACAGGGAGCTATGGCTACACCTTC | CSVNPTGSYGYTF
TRBJ2-1 | TRBV7-2 | TRBD2 | few | 13 | TGTGCCAGCAGTCTAGCGGAGTACAATGAGCAGTTCTTC | CASSLAEYNEQFF
TRBJ2-7 | TRBV7-6 | - | - | 12 | TGTGCCAGCAGTTCCGGGATCTACGAGCAGTACTTC | CASSSGIYEQYF
TRBJ2-7 | TRBV5-5 | - | - | 12 | TGTGCCAGCAGCTTGGCGGGGAACGAGCAGTACTTC | CASSLAGNEQYF
TRBJ1-2 | TRBV4-1 | - | - | 17 | TGCGCCAGCAGCCAAGACAGGGGACCCCGGGGCGTCTATGGCTACACCTTC | CASSQDRGPRGVYGYTF
TRBJ2-1 | TRBV6-2/TRBV6-3 | TRBD2 | - | 15 | TGTGCCAGCAGTTACGGACTAGCGGGGTACAATGAGCAGTTCTTC | CASSYGLAGYNEQFF
TRBJ1-5 | TRBV6-1 | - | - | 14 | TGTGCCAGCAGTGACGTTTATAGCAATCAGCCCCAGCATTTT | CASSDVYSNQPQHF
TRBJ2-5 | TRBV30 | - | - | 15 | TGTGCCTGGAGTGGAGGGGGGGCCATGGGAGAGACCCAGTACTTC | CAWSGGGAMGETQYF
TRBJ1-1 | TRBV27 | TRBD1 | few | 13 | TGTGCCAGCAGCCCGGGGACAGGGGGCCTGGCTTTCTTT | CASSPGTGGLAFF
TRBJ2-3 | TRBV28 | TRBD2 | - | 15 | TGTGCCAGCAGAATAGCGGGACGTAGCACAGATACGCAGTATTTT | CASRIAGRSTDTQYF
TRBJ2-7 | TRBV5-5 | TRBD1 | - | 15 | TGTGCCAGCAGCTACCCGACAGGGGGCATTTACGAGCAGTACTTC | CASSYPTGGIYEQYF
TRBJ2-1 | TRBV20-1 | - | once | 15 | TGCAGTGCTAGTAGCGGCCTCAGTTCCTACAATGAGCAGTTCTTC | CSASSGLSSYNEQFF
TRBJ1-5 | TRBV7-9 | - | - | 13 | TGTGCCAGCAGCGGCCGGGAGCGGGGGCCCCAGCATTTT | CASSGRERGPQHF
TRBJ1-6 | TRBV30 | TRBD1 | - | 14 | TGTGCCTGGAATTCCGGGACAGTCGGTTCACCCCTCCACTTT | CAWNSGTVGSPLHF
TRBJ1-1 | TRBV6-5 | TRBD1 | once | 15 | TGTGCCAGCACACTAACAGGGGACTGGAACACTGAAGCTTTCTTT | CASTLTGDWNTEAFF
TRBJ2-7 | TRBV11-3 | TRBD2 | - | 16 | TGTGCCAGCAGCAGAAGGAGCGGGGGGATAAACTACGAGCAGTACTTC | CASSRRSGGINYEQYF
TRBJ2-5 | TRBV9 | - | - | 16 | TGTGCCAGCGGACGAGACTTAGTATTCGGGGGAGGGACCCAGTACTTC | CASGRDLVFGGGTQYF
TRBJ1-4 | TRBV4-3 | - | - | 14 | TGCGCCAGCAGTCCTTTGGGGGCAAATGAAAAACTGTTTTTT | CASSPLGANEKLFF
TRBJ2-1 | TRBV2 | TRBD2 | - | 15 | TGTGCCAGCAGTCCACTAGCGGGGGGGCCCCATGAGCAGTTCTTC | CASSPLAGGPHEQFF
TRBJ1-1 | TRBV7-2 | TRBD1 | few | 15 | TGTGCCAGCAGGATAATGACAGGGGGCAACACTGAAGCTTTCTTT | CASRIMTGGNTEAFF
TRBJ2-7 | TRBV10-3 | TRBD1 | - | 13 | TGTGCCATCAGTCCCCTGGACAGGGGCGAGCAGTACTTC | CAISPLDRGEQYF
TRBJ2-6 | TRBV4-3 | - | - | 17 | TGCGCCAGCAGCCTCTTCCACCGGGTCTCTGGGGCCAACGTCCTGACTTTC | CASSLFHRVSGANVLTF
TRBJ1-3 | TRBV3-1/TRBV3-2 | TRBD1 | - | 13 | TGTGCCAGCAGCGGGACAGCTGGAAACACCATATATTTT | CASSGTAGNTIYF
TRBJ1-1 | TRBV10-3 | - | - | 15 | TGTGCCATCAGTGAGTCGGGCAGGGCAAGGTCGGACGCTTTCTTT | CAISESGRARSDAFF
TRBJ1-4 | TRBV28 | - | - | 13 | TGTGCCAGCAGCTTGACAGACCCAATCATACTGTTTTTT | CASSLTDPIILFF
TRBJ2-7 | TRBV25-1 | - | few | 15 | TGTGCCAGCAGCCTTCGGGCCCCACGGGACTACGAGCAGTACTTC | CASSLRAPRDYEQYF
TRBJ2-5 | TRBV13 | - | - | 12 | TGTGCCAGCAGCTTAGGCCGGGGGACCCAGTACTTC | CASSLGRGTQYF
TRBJ1-6 | TRBV27 | - | - | 15 | TGTGCCAGCAGTTTATCATCCAGGGATGGTTCACCCCTCCACTTT | CASSLSSRDGSPLHF
TRBJ2-7 | TRBV2 | TRBD2 | - | 16 | TGTGCCAGCAGTGAAGAATCGGGACTAGCGGCTTACGAGCAGTACTTC | CASSEESGLAAYEQYF
TRBJ1-2 | TRBV10-3 | - | - | 14 | TGTGCCATCAGTGCCTCGGGAGTGATAAATGGCTACACCTTC | CAISASGVINGYTF